The entry below gives a single T cell receptor (beta chain) sequence along with its context. This CDR3 comprises 17 residues. The germline V gene has CDR1 MGHDK and CDR2 SYGVNS. 5'RACE template switching built TCR beta cDNA with unique molecular identifiers. TCRdb processed the 5' RACE reads again and assigns one entry to each CDR3 protein, with no DNA. Found here are some 150,000 distinct CDR3 sequences; the top ten clones hold less than 15%. The data were taken from a study of T cells expressing NK-cell markers. At the level of the study: The TCR beta repertoires originated in sorted CD3+CD56+NKG2C+, CD3+CD56+NKG2C- and CD3+CD56-NKG2C+ T cells.

The rearrangement links TRBV25-1 to TRBJ2-1; TCRdb outputs TRBD2, but without DNA this stays unchecked. The source is a man in his late teens or twenties in good health. Sample: blood T cells: a sorted CD56 or NKG2C T cell subset, CD4+ or CD8+ T cells, or bulk PBMC T cells (not recorded which). CDR3 sequence: CASSELGLAGPGNEQFF.